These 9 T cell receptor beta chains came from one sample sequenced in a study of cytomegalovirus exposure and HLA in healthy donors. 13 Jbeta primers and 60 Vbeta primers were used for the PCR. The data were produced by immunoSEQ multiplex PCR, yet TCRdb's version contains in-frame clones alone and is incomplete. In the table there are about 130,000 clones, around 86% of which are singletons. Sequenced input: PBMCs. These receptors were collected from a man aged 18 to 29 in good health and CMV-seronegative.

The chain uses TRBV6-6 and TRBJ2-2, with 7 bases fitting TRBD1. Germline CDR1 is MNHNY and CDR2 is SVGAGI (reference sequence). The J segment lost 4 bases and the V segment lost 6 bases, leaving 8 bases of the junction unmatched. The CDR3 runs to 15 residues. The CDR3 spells CASSGWDSSTGELFF. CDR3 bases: TGTGCCAGCAGCGGCTGGGACAGTTCCACCGGGGAGCTGTTTTTT.

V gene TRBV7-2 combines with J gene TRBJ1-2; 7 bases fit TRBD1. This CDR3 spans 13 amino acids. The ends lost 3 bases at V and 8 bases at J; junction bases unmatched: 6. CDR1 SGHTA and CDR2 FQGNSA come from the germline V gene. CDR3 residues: CASSFGTGDGYTF. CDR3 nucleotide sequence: TGTGCCAGCAGCTTCGGCACAGGGGACGGCTACACCTTC.

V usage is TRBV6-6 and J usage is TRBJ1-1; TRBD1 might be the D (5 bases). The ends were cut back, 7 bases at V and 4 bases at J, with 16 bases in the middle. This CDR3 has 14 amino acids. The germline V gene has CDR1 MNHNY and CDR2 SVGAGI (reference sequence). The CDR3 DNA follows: TGTGCCAGCAACAGACGGGGGGTGGGCACTGAAGCTTTCTTT. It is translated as CASNRRGVGTEAFF.

CDR3 nucleotide sequence: TGTGCCAGCAGCGGTACAGGGGGCTTACCCGGGGAGCTGTTTTTT. Its protein product is CASSGTGGLPGELFF. The V gene is TRBV2, the J gene TRBJ2-2, with 9 bases identical to TRBD1. V was pared by 6 bases and J by 6 bases, with 8 bases of the junction left unmatched. Germline V gene data show CDR1 as SNHLY and CDR2 as FYNNEI. The CDR3 has 15 residues.

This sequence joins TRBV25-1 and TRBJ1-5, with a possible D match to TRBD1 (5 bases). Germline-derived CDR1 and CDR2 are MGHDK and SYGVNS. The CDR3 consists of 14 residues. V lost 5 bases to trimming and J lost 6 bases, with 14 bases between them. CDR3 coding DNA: TGTGCCAGCAGTCCCCAGGGCTTCTCTCAGCCCCAGCATTTT. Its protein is CASSPQGFSQPQHF.

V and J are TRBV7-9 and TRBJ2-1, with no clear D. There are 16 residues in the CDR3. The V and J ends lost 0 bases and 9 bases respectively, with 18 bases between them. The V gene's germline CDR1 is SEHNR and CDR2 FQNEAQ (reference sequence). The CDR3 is CASSLARVILISEQFF. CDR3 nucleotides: TGTGCCAGCAGCTTAGCCCGGGTGATCTTAATAAGTGAGCAGTTCTTC.

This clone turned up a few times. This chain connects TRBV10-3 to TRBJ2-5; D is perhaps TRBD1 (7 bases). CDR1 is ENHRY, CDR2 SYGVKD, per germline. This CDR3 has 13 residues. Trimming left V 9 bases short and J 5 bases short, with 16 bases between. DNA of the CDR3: TGTGCCATGCAGGGGGGTTCCGGGGAGACCCAGTACTTC. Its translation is CAMQGGSGETQYF.

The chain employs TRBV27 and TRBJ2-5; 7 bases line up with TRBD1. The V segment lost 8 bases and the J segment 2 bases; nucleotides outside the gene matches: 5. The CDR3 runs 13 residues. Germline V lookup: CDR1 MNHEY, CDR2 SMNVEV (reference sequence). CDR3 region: CASSGQMQETQYF. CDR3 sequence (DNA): TGTGCCAGCTCGGGACAGATGCAAGAGACCCAGTACTTC.

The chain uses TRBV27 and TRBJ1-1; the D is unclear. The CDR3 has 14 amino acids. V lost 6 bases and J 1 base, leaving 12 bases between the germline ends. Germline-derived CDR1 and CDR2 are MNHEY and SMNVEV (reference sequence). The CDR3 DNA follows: TGTGCCAGCAGGACTAAACAAGAGAACACTGAAGCTTTCTTT. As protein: CASRTKQENTEAFF.